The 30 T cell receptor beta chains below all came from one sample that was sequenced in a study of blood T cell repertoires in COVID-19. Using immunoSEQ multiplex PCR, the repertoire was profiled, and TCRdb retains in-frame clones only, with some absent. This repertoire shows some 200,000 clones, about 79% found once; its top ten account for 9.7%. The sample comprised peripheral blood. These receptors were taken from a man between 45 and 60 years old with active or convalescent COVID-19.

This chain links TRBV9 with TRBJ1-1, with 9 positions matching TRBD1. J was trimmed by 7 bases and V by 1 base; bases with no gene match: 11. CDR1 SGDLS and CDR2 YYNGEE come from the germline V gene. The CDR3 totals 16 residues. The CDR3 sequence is CASSVFPDRGRGEAFF. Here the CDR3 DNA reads TGTGCCAGCAGCGTATTTCCCGACAGGGGGAGAGGTGAAGCTTTCTTT.

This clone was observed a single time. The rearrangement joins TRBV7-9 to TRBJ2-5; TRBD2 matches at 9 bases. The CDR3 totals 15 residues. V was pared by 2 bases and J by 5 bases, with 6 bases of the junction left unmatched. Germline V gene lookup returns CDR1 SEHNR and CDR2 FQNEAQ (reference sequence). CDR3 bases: TGTGCCAGCAGCTTATACTCGGCGGGAGGGGAGACCCAGTACTTC. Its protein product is CASSLYSAGGETQYF.

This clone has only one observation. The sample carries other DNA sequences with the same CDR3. The CDR3 sequence: CASSQGLASYNEQFF. CDR3 DNA: TGCGCCAGCAGCCAAGGACTAGCGAGTTACAATGAGCAGTTCTTC. This chain links TRBV4-3 with TRBJ2-1; TRBD2 matches at 8 bases. Germline loops: CDR1 LGHNA, CDR2 YSLEER. J gave up 4 bases and V 1 base, and 3 bases lay outside the gene matches. This CDR3 contains 15 residues.

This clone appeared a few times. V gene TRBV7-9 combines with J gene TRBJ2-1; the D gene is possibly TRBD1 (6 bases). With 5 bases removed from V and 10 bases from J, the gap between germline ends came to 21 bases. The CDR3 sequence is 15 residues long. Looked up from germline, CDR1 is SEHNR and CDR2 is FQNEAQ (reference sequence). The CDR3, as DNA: TGTGCCAGCAGCCTGGGGGCTTCGGCCCTCCAGGAGCAGTTCTTC. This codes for CASSLGASALQEQFF. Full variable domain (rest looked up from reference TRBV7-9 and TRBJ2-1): DTGVSQNPRHKITKRGQNVTFRCDPISEHNRLYWYRQTLGQGPEFLTYFQNEAQLEKSRLLSDRFSAERPKGSFSTLEIQRTEQGDSAMYLCASSLGASALQEQFFGPGTRLTVL.

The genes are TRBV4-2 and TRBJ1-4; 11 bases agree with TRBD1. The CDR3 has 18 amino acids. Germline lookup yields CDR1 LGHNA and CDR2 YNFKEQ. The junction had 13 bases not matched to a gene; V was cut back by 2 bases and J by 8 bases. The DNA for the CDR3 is TGTGCCAGCAGCCAACCCAGGACAGGGGGCCCTACAAGCGAAAAACTGTTTTTT. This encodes CASSQPRTGGPTSEKLFF.

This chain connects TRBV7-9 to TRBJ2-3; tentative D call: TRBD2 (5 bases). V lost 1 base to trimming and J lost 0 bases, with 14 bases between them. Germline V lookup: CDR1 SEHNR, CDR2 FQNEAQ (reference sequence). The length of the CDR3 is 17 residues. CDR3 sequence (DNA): TGTGCCAGCAGCTTAGAGATGAGGACTGGAAGCACAGATACGCAGTATTTT. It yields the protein CASSLEMRTGSTDTQYF.

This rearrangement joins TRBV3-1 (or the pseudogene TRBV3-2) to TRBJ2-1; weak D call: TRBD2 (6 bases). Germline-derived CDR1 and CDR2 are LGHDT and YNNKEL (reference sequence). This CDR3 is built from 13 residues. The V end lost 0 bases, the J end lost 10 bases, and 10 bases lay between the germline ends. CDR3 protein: CASSQDYGLEQFF. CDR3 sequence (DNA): TGTGCCAGCAGCCAAGATTACGGACTAGAGCAGTTCTTC.

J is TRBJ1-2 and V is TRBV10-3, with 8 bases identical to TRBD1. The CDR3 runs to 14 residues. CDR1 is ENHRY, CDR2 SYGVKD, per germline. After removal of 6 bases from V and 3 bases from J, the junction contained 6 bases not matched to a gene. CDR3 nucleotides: TGTGCCATCAGCGTGGACAGGGATTACTATGGCTACACCTTC. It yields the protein CAISVDRDYYGYTF.

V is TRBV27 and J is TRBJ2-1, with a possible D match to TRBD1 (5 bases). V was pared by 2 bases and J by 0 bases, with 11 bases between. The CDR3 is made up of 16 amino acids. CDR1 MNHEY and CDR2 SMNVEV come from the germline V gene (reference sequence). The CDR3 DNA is TGTGCCAGCAGTTTACAGGGCCGGCTCTCCTACAATGAGCAGTTCTTC. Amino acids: CASSLQGRLSYNEQFF.

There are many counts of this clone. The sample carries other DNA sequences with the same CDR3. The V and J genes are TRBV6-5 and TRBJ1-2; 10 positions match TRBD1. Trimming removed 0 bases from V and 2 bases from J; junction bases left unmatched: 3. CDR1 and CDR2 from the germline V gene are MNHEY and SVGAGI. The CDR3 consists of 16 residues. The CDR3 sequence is CASSYSRTGGNYGYTF. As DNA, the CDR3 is TGTGCCAGCAGTTACTCCAGGACAGGGGGGAACTATGGCTACACCTTC.

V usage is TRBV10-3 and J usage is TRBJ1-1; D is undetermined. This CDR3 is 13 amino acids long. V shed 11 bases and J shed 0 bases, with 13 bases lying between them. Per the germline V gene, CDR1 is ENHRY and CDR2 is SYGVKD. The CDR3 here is CAASWSVNTEAFF. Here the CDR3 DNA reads TGTGCCGCATCTTGGAGCGTGAACACTGAAGCTTTCTTT.

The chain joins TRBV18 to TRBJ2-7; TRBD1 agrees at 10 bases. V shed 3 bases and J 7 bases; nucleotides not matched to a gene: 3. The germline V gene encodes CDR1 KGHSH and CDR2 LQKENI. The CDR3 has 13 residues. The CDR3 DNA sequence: TGTGCCAGCTCACCCCGGGACAGGGGAGAGCAGTACGTC. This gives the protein CASSPRDRGEQYV.

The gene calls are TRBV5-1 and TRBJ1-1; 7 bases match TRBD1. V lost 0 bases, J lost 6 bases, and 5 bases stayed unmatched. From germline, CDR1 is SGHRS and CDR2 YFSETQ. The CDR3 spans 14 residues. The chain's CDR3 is CASSLAGQESEAFF. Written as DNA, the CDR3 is TGCGCCAGCAGCTTGGCAGGACAGGAGTCTGAAGCTTTCTTT. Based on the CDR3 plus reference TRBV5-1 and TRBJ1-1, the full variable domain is KAGVTQTPRYLIKTRGQQVTLSCSPISGHRSVSWYQQTPGQGLQFLFEYFSETQRNKGNFPGRFSGRQFSNSRSEMNVSTLELGDSALYLCASSLAGQESEAFFGQGTRLTVV.

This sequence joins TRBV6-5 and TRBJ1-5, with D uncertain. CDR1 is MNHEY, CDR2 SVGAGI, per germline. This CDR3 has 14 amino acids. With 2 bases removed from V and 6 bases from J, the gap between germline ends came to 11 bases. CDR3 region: CASSYSPGSQPQHF. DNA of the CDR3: TGTGCCAGCAGTTACAGCCCAGGTAGTCAGCCCCAGCATTTT.

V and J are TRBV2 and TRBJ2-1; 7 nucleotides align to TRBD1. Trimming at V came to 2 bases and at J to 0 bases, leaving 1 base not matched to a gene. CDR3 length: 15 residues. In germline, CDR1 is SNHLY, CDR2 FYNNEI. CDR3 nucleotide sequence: TGTGCCAGCAGTGAAACAGGGGTCTCCTACAATGAGCAGTTCTTC. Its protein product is CASSETGVSYNEQFF.

CDR3 sequence reads: CASSPHRGLSTNEKLFF. DNA for the CDR3: TGTGCCAGCAGTCCCCATAGGGGCCTTTCAACTAATGAAAAACTGTTTTTT. This chain connects TRBV28 to TRBJ1-4, with D possibly TRBD1 on 5 matching bases. V was pared by 5 bases and J by 0 bases, with 16 bases between. CDR3 length: 17 amino acids. From germline, CDR1 is MDHEN and CDR2 SYDVKM.

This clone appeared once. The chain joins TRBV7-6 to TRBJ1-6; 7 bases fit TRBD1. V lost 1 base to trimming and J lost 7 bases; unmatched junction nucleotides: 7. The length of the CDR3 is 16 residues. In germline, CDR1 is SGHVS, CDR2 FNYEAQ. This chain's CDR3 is CASSLGHGQDNSPLHF. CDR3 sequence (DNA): TGTGCCAGCAGCTTAGGCCATGGACAGGACAATTCACCCCTCCACTTT.

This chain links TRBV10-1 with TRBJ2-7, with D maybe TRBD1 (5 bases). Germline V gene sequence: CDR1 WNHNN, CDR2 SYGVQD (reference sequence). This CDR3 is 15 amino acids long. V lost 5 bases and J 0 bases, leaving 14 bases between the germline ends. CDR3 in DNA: TGCGCCAGCAGTACTCCGCGACAGAGCTCCTACGAGCAGTACGTC. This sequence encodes CASSTPRQSSYEQYV.

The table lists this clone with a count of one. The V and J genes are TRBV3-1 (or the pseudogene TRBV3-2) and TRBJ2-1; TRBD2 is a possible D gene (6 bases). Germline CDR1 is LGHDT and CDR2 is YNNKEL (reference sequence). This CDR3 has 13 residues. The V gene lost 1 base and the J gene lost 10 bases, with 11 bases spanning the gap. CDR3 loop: CASSQGGGAEQFF. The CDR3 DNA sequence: TGTGCCAGCAGCCAAGGCGGCGGGGCAGAGCAGTTCTTC.

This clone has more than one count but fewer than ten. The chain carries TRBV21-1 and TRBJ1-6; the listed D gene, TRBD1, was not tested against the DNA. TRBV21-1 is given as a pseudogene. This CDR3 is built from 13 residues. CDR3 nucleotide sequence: TGTGCCAGCAGCAAAGATTACACCTCACCCCTCCACTTT. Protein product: CASSKDYTSPLHF.

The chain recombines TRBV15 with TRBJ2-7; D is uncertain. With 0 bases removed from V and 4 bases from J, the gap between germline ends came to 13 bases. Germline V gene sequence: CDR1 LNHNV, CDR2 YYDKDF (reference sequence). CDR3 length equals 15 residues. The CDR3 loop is CATSRDWQQVYEQYF. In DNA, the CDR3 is TGTGCCACCAGCAGAGATTGGCAGCAGGTATACGAGCAGTACTTC.

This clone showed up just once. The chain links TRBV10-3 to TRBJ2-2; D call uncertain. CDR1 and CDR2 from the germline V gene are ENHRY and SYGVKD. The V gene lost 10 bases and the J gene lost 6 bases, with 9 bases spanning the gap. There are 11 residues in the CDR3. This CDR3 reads CATSEAGELFF. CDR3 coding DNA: TGTGCCACCTCAGAGGCCGGGGAGCTGTTTTTT.

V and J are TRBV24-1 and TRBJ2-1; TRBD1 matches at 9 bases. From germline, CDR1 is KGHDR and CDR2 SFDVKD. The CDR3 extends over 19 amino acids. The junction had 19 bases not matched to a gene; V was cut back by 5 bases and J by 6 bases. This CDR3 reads CATSGYGSTKWDRANEQFF. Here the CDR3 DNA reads TGTGCCACCAGTGGCTACGGGTCCACTAAATGGGACAGGGCCAATGAGCAGTTCTTC.

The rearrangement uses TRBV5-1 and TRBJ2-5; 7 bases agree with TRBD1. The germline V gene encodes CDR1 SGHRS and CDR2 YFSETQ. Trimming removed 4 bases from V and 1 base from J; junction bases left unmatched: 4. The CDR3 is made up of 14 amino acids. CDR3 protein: CASSKTGPQETQYF. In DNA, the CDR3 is TGCGCCAGCAGCAAGACAGGGCCCCAAGAGACCCAGTACTTC.

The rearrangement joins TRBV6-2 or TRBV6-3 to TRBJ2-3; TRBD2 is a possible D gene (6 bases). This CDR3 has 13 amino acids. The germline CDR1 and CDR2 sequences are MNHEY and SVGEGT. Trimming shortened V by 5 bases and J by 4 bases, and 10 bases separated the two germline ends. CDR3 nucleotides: TGTGCCAGCAGTCGGGACTTTTCAGATACGCAGTATTTT. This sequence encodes CASSRDFSDTQYF.

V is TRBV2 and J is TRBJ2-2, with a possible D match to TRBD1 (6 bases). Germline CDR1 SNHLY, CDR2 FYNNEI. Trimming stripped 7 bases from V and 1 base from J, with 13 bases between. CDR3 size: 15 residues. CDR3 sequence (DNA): TGTGCCAGCAAATCGGGGACACGGAACACCGGGGAGCTGTTTTTT. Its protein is CASKSGTRNTGELFF.

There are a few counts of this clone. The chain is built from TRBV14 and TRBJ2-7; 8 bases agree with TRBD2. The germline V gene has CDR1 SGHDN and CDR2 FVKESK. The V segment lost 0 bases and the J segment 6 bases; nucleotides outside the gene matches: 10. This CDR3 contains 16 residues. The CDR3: CASSQEAGLGFGEQYF. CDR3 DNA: TGTGCCAGCAGCCAAGAGGCGGGACTAGGATTCGGCGAGCAGTACTTC.

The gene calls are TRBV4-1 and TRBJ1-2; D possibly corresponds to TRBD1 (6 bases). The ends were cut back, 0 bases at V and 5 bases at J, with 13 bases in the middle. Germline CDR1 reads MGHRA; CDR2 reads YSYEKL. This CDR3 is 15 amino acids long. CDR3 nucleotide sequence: TGCGCCAGCAGCCAAGATGGGGGAGGGACATATGGCTACACCTTC. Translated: CASSQDGGGTYGYTF.

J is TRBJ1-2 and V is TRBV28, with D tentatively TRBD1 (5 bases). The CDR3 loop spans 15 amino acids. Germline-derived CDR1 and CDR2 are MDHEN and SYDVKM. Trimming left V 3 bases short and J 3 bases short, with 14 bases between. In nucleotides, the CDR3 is TGTGCCAGCAGTTTCGGGGGGGGAGTTGACTATGGCTACACCTTC. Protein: CASSFGGGVDYGYTF.

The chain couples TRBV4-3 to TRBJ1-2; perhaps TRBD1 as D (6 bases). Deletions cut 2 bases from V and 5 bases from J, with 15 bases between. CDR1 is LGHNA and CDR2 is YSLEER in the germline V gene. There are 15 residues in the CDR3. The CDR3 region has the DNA TGCGCCAGCAGCCAAACAGGGTTTGGTTCATATGGCTACACCTTC. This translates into CASSQTGFGSYGYTF.